This is a list of T cell receptor beta chains from one sample in a study of T cell responses to AZD1222 COVID-19 vaccine. Method: immunoSEQ multiplex PCR; TCRdb's copy keeps in-frame clones and lacks some. The sample carries around 200,000 clones, 88% recorded once. The sample was peripheral blood, taken 28 days after the second AZD1222 dose. The receptors were gathered from an adult who received the AZD1222 COVID-19 vaccine. CDR3s include the opening cysteine and the closing phenylalanine or tryptophan. The D gene is left open where the match is weak. The size of a clone is reported for some rows only, either as once, few or many, or as a class for expanded clones.

CDR3	DNA	D	V	size	J
CASSDPTGGVGIQYF	TGTGCCAGCAGCGACCCCACAGGGGGCGTCGGCATTCAGTACTTC	TRBD1	TRBV11-2	-	TRBJ2-4
CASSPPGQPIAKNIQYF	TGTGCCAGCAGTCCACCCGGACAGCCAATAGCCAAAAACATTCAGTACTTC	-	TRBV28	-	TRBJ2-4
CASSRRQGNQPQHF	TGTGCCAGCAGTCGTCGACAGGGAAATCAGCCCCAGCATTTT	TRBD1	TRBV27	-	TRBJ1-5
CASSLEVTGGTDTQYF	TGCGCCAGCAGCTTGGAGGTGACAGGGGGCACAGATACGCAGTATTTT	TRBD1	TRBV5-1	-	TRBJ2-3
CASSSDRGSYNEQFF	TGCGCCAGCAGCTCGGACAGGGGTTCCTACAATGAGCAGTTCTTC	TRBD1	TRBV5-1	-	TRBJ2-1
CASSPPGTSGMIDTQYF	TGTGCCAGCTCACCCCCCGGGACTAGCGGGATGATTGATACGCAGTATTTT	TRBD2	TRBV18	-	TRBJ2-3
CASSGVSEQFF	TGTGCCAGCAGCGGGGTAAGTGAGCAGTTCTTC	-	TRBV9	-	TRBJ2-1
CASSLAGGNNQPQHF	TGTGCCAGCAGCTTAGCAGGGGGAAACAATCAGCCCCAGCATTTT	TRBD1	TRBV5-5	-	TRBJ1-5
CASSLDPKGQGGQPQHF	TGTGCCAGCAGCTTAGATCCCAAAGGACAGGGAGGTCAGCCCCAGCATTTT	TRBD1	TRBV11-2	-	TRBJ1-5
CATLGQAPYEQYF	TGTGCCACCTTAGGGCAGGCGCCCTACGAGCAGTACTTC	-	TRBV28	-	TRBJ2-7
CASSKKPGQGMGTDTQYF	TGTGCCAGCAGCAAAAAGCCGGGACAGGGAATGGGCACAGATACGCAGTATTTT	-	TRBV21-1	once	TRBJ2-3
CASSHGAPWEQYF	TGTGCCAGCAGCCATGGGGCACCCTGGGAGCAGTACTTC	-	TRBV12-3/TRBV12-4	once	TRBJ2-7
CASSDPGESTEAFF	TGTGCCAGCAGTGACCCCGGGGAGAGCACTGAAGCTTTCTTT	-	TRBV27	-	TRBJ1-1
CASSGAGHNQPQHF	TGTGCCAGCAGTGGGGCGGGTCACAATCAGCCCCAGCATTTT	-	TRBV25-1	-	TRBJ1-5
CASSRSQGSSYNEQFF	TGTGCCAGCAGTCGCTCACAGGGAAGCTCCTACAATGAGCAGTTCTTC	-	TRBV27	once	TRBJ2-1
CASRPGTGAWEQYF	TGTGCCAGTAGGCCCGGGACGGGGGCCTGGGAGCAGTACTTC	-	TRBV19	-	TRBJ2-7
CASSFAGNTQYF	TGTGCCAGCAGCTTTGCCGGAAATACGCAGTATTTT	-	TRBV11-2	once	TRBJ2-3
CASSPLGWADTQYF	TGTGCCAGCAGTCCTCTTGGGTGGGCAGATACGCAGTATTTT	-	TRBV28	-	TRBJ2-3
CAWSQTVTNEKLFF	TGTGCCTGGAGCCAGACAGTAACTAATGAAAAACTGTTTTTT	-	TRBV30	-	TRBJ1-4
CASSRDSPNEKLFF	TGTGCCAGTAGTCGGGACAGCCCTAATGAAAAACTGTTTTTT	TRBD1	TRBV19	-	TRBJ1-4
CASSISGRAYEQYF	TGCGCCAGCAGCATCAGCGGGAGGGCCTACGAGCAGTACTTC	TRBD2	TRBV5-1	few	TRBJ2-7
CTLEDRFSYEQYF	TGTACCTTGGAGGACAGATTCTCCTACGAGCAGTACTTC	-	TRBV6-5	once	TRBJ2-7
CAWRLNTGELFF	TGTGCCTGGAGGCTGAACACCGGGGAGCTGTTTTTT	-	TRBV30	-	TRBJ2-2
CASSSTGESYNEQFF	TGTGCCAGCAGTAGTACGGGAGAAAGCTACAATGAGCAGTTCTTC	-	TRBV5-6	-	TRBJ2-1
CASSYLSRTEAFF	TGTGCCAGCAGTTACCTATCGAGGACTGAAGCTTTCTTT	-	TRBV6-5	-	TRBJ1-1
CASSYPGTLREQFF	TGTGCCAGCAGCTACCCCGGGACTCTAAGGGAGCAGTTCTTC	-	TRBV11-2	-	TRBJ2-1
CASSQERAAAQQFF	TGCGCCAGCAGCCAAGAAAGGGCAGCGGCTCAGCAGTTCTTC	-	TRBV4-1	-	TRBJ2-1
CASSKAPTGGMVEKLFF	TGTGCCAGCAGCAAAGCCCCAACAGGGGGCATGGTTGAAAAACTGTTTTTT	-	TRBV21-1	-	TRBJ1-4
CASSYSDSYEQYF	TGTGCCAGCAGTTACTCGGACAGTTACGAGCAGTACTTC	-	TRBV6-2/TRBV6-3	-	TRBJ2-7
CASSLAGGPVDTQYF	TGTGCCAGCAGCTTGGCGGGAGGGCCGGTAGATACGCAGTATTTT	TRBD2	TRBV5-4	-	TRBJ2-3
CASSLTPDRASTEAFF	TGTGCCAGCAGCTTGACACCGGACAGGGCTAGCACTGAAGCTTTCTTT	TRBD1	TRBV5-4	once	TRBJ1-1
CAIGRDRYQETQYF	TGTGCCATCGGTAGGGACCGGTACCAAGAGACCCAGTACTTC	-	TRBV7-8	once	TRBJ2-5
CASSSGSGYTF	TGTGCCAGCAGTTCAGGGTCCGGCTACACCTTC	-	TRBV12-3/TRBV12-4	-	TRBJ1-2
CASSPPGKSNQPQHF	TGTGCCAGCTCACCACCGGGGAAAAGCAATCAGCCCCAGCATTTT	-	TRBV18	-	TRBJ1-5
CASRGVAGDTQYF	TGTGCCAGCAGGGGGGTAGCGGGAGATACGCAGTATTTT	TRBD2	TRBV6-5	-	TRBJ2-3
CASSRSLFNNQPQHF	TGTGCCAGCAGTCGTTCCCTTTTCAACAATCAGCCCCAGCATTTT	-	TRBV5-6	-	TRBJ1-5
CASSYTGTSGNTIYF	TGTGCCAGCAGTTATACCGGGACCTCTGGAAACACCATATATTTT	-	TRBV6-5	-	TRBJ1-3
CASSIYFLAREYF	TGTGCCAGTAGTATTTACTTTTTGGCCCGGGAATATTTT	-	TRBV19	-	TRBJ1-3
CASSLERNSYEQYF	TGTGCCAGCAGTTTGGAGCGAAACTCCTACGAGCAGTACTTC	-	TRBV27	-	TRBJ2-7
CASKSPGGYEQYF	TGCGCCAGCAAATCTCCGGGGGGTTACGAGCAGTACTTC	TRBD2	TRBV5-1	-	TRBJ2-7
CASSQDPGGGETQYF	TGCGCCAGCAGCCAAGACCCCGGGGGCGGGGAGACCCAGTACTTC	-	TRBV4-3	-	TRBJ2-5
CASSFRQGSGEQYF	TGTGCCAGCAGCTTCAGACAGGGATCCGGAGAGCAGTACTTC	TRBD1	TRBV7-2	-	TRBJ2-7